Reported below is one TCR beta chain. Antigen unknown. Germline values: CDR1 SEHNR, CDR2 FQNEAQ (reference sequence). This CDR3 has 15 residues. Deletions cut 3 bases from V and 9 bases from J, with 20 bases between. TCRdb independently ran MiXCR on the 5' RACE reads; one entry per CDR3 protein. Of 250,000 to 350,000 distinct CDR3 sequences listed, more than 15% are singletons. These data are taken from a study of T-cell memory formation after mild COVID-19. Study-level information: Largely, TCR clusters stayed within a single donor. Study results and limitations: There was a balanced CD4/CD8 profile in clones contracting day 15 to 85, and later expanders leaned CD4+. For second-wave clones that peaked at day 37, SARS-CoV-2 specificity went unverified. Researchers report contracting CD4+ clones mostly in CM and EM, with CD8+ clones in EMRA.

Sequenced sample: PBMCs or a T cell subset sorted from them (not recorded which). The receptor was derived from a man between 18 and 29 years old who had mild COVID-19 (a few samples of this study predate the infection). Cell type and time point are not known. The genes are TRBV7-9 and TRBJ1-1, with D possibly matching TRBD1 (6 bases). CDR3 sequence: CASSFPRETTGKAFF. DNA for the CDR3: TGTGCCAGCAGCTTCCCCCGAGAGACTACAGGGAAAGCTTTCTTT.